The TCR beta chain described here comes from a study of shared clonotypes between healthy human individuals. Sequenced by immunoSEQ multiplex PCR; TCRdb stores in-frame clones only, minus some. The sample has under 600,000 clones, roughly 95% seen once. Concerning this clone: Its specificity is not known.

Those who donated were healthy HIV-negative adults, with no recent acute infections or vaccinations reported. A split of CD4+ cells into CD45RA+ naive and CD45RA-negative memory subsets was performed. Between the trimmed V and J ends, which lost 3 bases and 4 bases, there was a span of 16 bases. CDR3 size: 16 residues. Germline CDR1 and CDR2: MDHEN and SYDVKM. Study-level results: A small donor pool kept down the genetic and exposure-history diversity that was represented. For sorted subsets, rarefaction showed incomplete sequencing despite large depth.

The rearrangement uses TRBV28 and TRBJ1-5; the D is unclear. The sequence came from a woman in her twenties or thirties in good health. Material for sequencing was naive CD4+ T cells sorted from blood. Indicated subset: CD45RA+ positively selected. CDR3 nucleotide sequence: TGTGCCAGCAGTTTCGACTACACTCGAAGGAATCAGCCCCAGCATTTT. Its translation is CASSFDYTRRNQPQHF.